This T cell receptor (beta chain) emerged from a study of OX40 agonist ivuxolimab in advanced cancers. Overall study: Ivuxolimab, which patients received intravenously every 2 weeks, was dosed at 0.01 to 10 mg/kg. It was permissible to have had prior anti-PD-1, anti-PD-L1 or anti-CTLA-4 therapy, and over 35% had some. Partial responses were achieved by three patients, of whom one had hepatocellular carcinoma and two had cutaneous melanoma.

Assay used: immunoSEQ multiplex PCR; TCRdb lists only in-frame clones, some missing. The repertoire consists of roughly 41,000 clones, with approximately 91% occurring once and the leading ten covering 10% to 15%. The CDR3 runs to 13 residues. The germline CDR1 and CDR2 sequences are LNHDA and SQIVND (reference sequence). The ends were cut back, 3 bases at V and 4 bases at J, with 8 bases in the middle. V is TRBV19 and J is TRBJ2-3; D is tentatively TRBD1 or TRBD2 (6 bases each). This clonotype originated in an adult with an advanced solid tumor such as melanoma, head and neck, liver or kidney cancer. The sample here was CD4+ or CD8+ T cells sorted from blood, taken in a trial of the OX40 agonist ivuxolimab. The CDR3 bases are TGTGCCAGTAGTATGGGGGGCGCAGATACGCAGTATTTT. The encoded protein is CASSMGGADTQYF.